This T cell receptor (beta chain) comes out of a study of OX40 agonist ivuxolimab in advanced cancers. Points from the study as a whole: Researchers did not establish what antigens the expanded peripheral T cells target. At 0.1 to 3.0 mg/kg, clonal expansion of CD4+ and CD8+ blood T cells had occurred by week 6.

Assay used: immunoSEQ multiplex PCR; TCRdb lists only in-frame clones, some missing. Of more than 50,000 clones in the sample, about 85% are singletons; the top ten hold approximately 1.2%. Looked up from germline, CDR1 is MDHEN and CDR2 is SYDVKM. CDR3 size: 14 residues. A remark on this clone: No antigen is known for it.

The origin of this receptor is an adult with an advanced solid tumor such as melanoma, head and neck, liver or kidney cancer. The V and J genes are TRBV28 and TRBJ2-5; D gene unclear. The tail of the sequence fits TRBJ2-7 better, so the J call may be wrong. Here the sequenced sample was CD4+ or CD8+ T cells sorted from blood, taken in a trial of the OX40 agonist ivuxolimab. The CDR3 here is CASSLRTKSYEQYF. The CDR3 coding sequence is TGTGCCAGCAGCTTAAGGACGAAGTCCTACGAGCAGTACTTC.